This entry lists 17 T cell receptor beta chains sequenced from one sample in a study of lymphopenia after photon versus proton radiotherapy. Measured with immunoSEQ multiplex PCR; TCRdb has only the in-frame clones, and not every one. The data show about 8,300 clones, around 88% seen once. The source material was peripheral blood, sampled from a patient treated with photon-based radiotherapy. The receptors originated from a man at least 80 years old with cholangiocarcinoma.

The CDR3 here is CASSPRTGNYYEQYF. In DNA, the CDR3 is TGTGCCAGCTCACCCAGGACAGGGAATTACTACGAGCAGTACTTC. The V gene is TRBV18, the J gene TRBJ2-7; 8 bases map to TRBD1. With V trimmed by 3 bases and J by 3 bases, 7 bases remained unmatched. CDR1 and CDR2 (germline): KGHSH, LQKENI. The CDR3 is made up of 15 amino acids.

This chain links TRBV6-5 with TRBJ1-2; 8 bases map to TRBD1. The ends lost 10 bases at V and 3 bases at J; junction bases unmatched: 13. The CDR3 sequence is 15 residues long. CDR1 and CDR2 (germline): MNHEY, SVGAGI. For the CDR3, the DNA is TGTGCCACCCGGCCGACAGGGGTTACCCACTATGGCTACACCTTC. The encoded protein is CATRPTGVTHYGYTF.

This clone was observed a single time. This chain joins TRBV2 and TRBJ2-2; 10 nucleotides match TRBD2. Germline loops: CDR1 SNHLY, CDR2 FYNNEI. Trimming removed 6 bases from V and 6 bases from J; junction bases left unmatched: 1. The CDR3 is 13 residues long. CDR3 in amino acids: CASRLAGAGELFF. The CDR3 DNA reads TGTGCCAGCAGGCTAGCGGGGGCCGGGGAGCTGTTTTTT.

The CDR3 nucleotides read TGTGCCAGCAGCTTCCTAGCGGGGGGGACGCAGTATTTT. It codes for CASSFLAGGTQYF. The chain joins TRBV11-2 to TRBJ2-3; 12 positions match TRBD2. V gave up 3 bases and J gave up 9 bases; unmatched junction bases: 1. There are 13 residues in the CDR3. Germline values: CDR1 SGHAT, CDR2 FQNNGV.

V gene TRBV5-8 combines with J gene TRBJ2-3; D is unclear. The germline gives CDR1 SGHTS, CDR2 YDEGEE. Trimming cost V 7 bases and J 3 bases, with 24 bases left between them. There are 17 residues in the CDR3. The CDR3 coding sequence is TGTGCCAGCCCCCGATCTTTTTTTGCCGACACTACAGATACGCAGTATTTT. It encodes CASPRSFFADTTDTQYF.

Only one count was recorded for this clone. The chain's CDR3 is CATSSFSRGPGNIQYF. The CDR3 DNA sequence: TGTGCCACCAGCAGTTTTTCGCGGGGGCCAGGAAACATTCAGTACTTC. The chain links TRBV15 to TRBJ2-4; D perhaps matches TRBD2 (7 bases). CDR1 and CDR2 (germline): LNHNV, YYDKDF (reference sequence). The V end lost 3 bases, the J end lost 6 bases, and 18 bases lay between the germline ends. The CDR3 length is 16 residues.

The V and J genes are TRBV5-1 and TRBJ2-3; D gene unclear. The CDR3 loop spans 12 amino acids. The germline V gene encodes CDR1 SGHRS and CDR2 YFSETQ. Trimming took 5 bases from V and 2 from J, leaving 6 bases between them. DNA for the CDR3: TGCGCCAGCAGTCCGCCCACAGATACGCAGTATTTT. This gives the protein CASSPPTDTQYF.

This rearrangement joins TRBV18 to TRBJ2-2; 9 positions agree with TRBD1. With 6 bases clipped from V and 4 bases from J, the junction kept 6 bases outside the gene matches. The CDR3 runs to 15 residues. CDR1 is KGHSH and CDR2 is LQKENI in the germline V gene. DNA for the CDR3: TGTGCCAGCTCGCAACAGGGGGCGTCCACCGGGGAGCTGTTTTTT. Protein sequence: CASSQQGASTGELFF.

The chain is built from TRBV5-1 and TRBJ2-3; D unclear. CDR1 and CDR2 (germline): SGHRS, YFSETQ. The germline V and J ends were trimmed by 1 base and 4 bases, with 16 bases remaining between them. This CDR3 region has 16 residues. The CDR3 protein is CASSLSTLRGADTQYF. As DNA, the CDR3 is TGCGCCAGCAGCTTGTCGACTCTAAGAGGTGCAGATACGCAGTATTTT.

The chain uses TRBV5-6 and TRBJ2-7, with TRBD1 matching 7 bases. The CDR3 length is 13 residues. V shed 0 bases and J 5 bases; nucleotides not matched to a gene: 2. The germline V gene has CDR1 SGHDT and CDR2 YYEEEE. The CDR3: CASSLEQGDEQYF. In DNA form, the CDR3 reads TGTGCCAGCAGCTTGGAGCAGGGGGACGAGCAGTACTTC.

This clone has a handful of counts. This chain links TRBV7-3 with TRBJ2-3; 12 nucleotides match TRBD2. The CDR3 contains 16 residues. The junction had 5 bases not matched to a gene; V was cut back by 6 bases and J by 1 base. Looked up from germline, CDR1 is SGHTA and CDR2 is FQGTGA. The CDR3 is CASSRTSGAGTDTQYF. As DNA, the CDR3 is TGTGCCAGCAGTCGGACTAGCGGGGCCGGCACAGATACGCAGTATTTT.

This chain connects TRBV19 to TRBJ1-5, with TRBD1 identical over 10 bases. The length of the CDR3 is 15 residues. Germline loops: CDR1 LNHDA, CDR2 SQIVND (reference sequence). V lost 5 bases and J lost 6; bases outside the gene matches: 7. CDR3 sequence reads: CASSVGTGVSQPQHF. CDR3 nucleotides: TGTGCCAGTAGTGTTGGGACAGGGGTGAGTCAGCCCCAGCATTTT.

This clone was observed a handful of times. The V call is TRBV2, the J call TRBJ1-2; the D gene is possibly TRBD1 (6 bases). V was pared by 10 bases and J by 0 bases, with 21 bases between. This CDR3 is built from 16 residues. The germline CDR1 and CDR2 sequences are SNHLY and FYNNEI. The CDR3 coding sequence is TGTGCCACCTTTACCCTTAGGACAGAGTCTAACTATGGCTACACCTTC. It codes for CATFTLRTESNYGYTF.

This clone was seen more than once but under ten times. This chain joins TRBV19 and TRBJ2-5, with 10 bases aligning to TRBD2. The germline V gene encodes CDR1 LNHDA and CDR2 SQIVND (reference sequence). CDR3 length: 16 amino acids. V gave up 7 bases and J gave up 5 bases; unmatched junction bases: 13. The CDR3 loop reads CASTRASGGMMETQYF. The CDR3 nucleotides are TGTGCCAGTACAAGGGCTAGCGGGGGTATGATGGAGACCCAGTACTTC.

The chain combines TRBV5-1 with TRBJ1-1; D is perhaps TRBD1 (5 bases). The CDR3 length is 16 residues. Per the germline V gene, CDR1 is SGHRS and CDR2 is YFSETQ. The germline V and J ends were trimmed by 4 bases and 1 base, with 17 bases remaining between them. The CDR3 is CASSPTQGKGNTEAFF. The DNA of the CDR3 is TGCGCCAGCAGCCCTACTCAGGGAAAGGGGAACACTGAAGCTTTCTTT.

This clone was recorded a few times. The chain recombines TRBV5-4 with TRBJ1-1; 12 bases match TRBD1. The germline V gene has CDR1 SGHNT and CDR2 YYREEE (reference sequence). The CDR3 has 15 residues. V gave up 3 bases and J gave up 6 bases; unmatched junction bases: 6. CDR3 DNA sequence: TGTGCCAGCAGCTGGCCGGGACAGGGGGCCCCTGAAGCTTTCTTT. The encoded protein is CASSWPGQGAPEAFF.

The chain couples TRBV7-3 to TRBJ2-5, with TRBD1 identical over 8 bases. This CDR3 is built from 16 residues. Germline CDR1 is SGHTA and CDR2 is FQGTGA. Germline trimming cut 5 bases from V and 2 bases from J; bases unmatched to any gene: 10. CDR3 nucleotide sequence: TGTGCCAGCAGCCCCAGGACAGGGAGCAAACAAGAGACCCAGTACTTC. Translation gives CASSPRTGSKQETQYF.